A selection of T cell receptor beta chains follows, all from one sample in a study of blood T cell repertoires in COVID-19. The assay was immunoSEQ multiplex PCR, and TCRdb's table has in-frame clones only and misses some. The sample contains some 260,000 clones, around four fifths of which appear only once. Sequenced: PBMCs or T cells enriched from blood (not recorded which). These receptors all stem from a man aged 30 to 45 with acute COVID-19. The CDR3 runs from the conserved cysteine through the conserved F or W. The D gene is left open where the match is weak. Size tells how often a clone was seen (once, few, many) or the class of an expanded clone, and some rows leave it out.

d_call j_call v_call clone_size cdr3_aa cdr3_nt
TRBD1 TRBJ1-4 TRBV24-1 . CATSEARQGAFGEKLFF TGTGCCACCAGTGAAGCCAGACAGGGGGCATTCGGTGAAAAACTGTTTTTT
TRBD1 TRBJ1-6 TRBV18 many CASSLSRDRGRDSPLHF TGTGCCAGCTCGCTGAGCCGGGACAGGGGTAGGGATTCACCCCTCCACTTT
. TRBJ2-1 TRBV4-2 . CASSQDLNEQFF TGTGCCAGCAGCCAAGACCTCAATGAGCAGTTCTTC
. TRBJ2-2 TRBV5-1 . CASSLVQGGTGELFF TGCGCCAGCAGCTTGGTTCAGGGAGGCACCGGGGAGCTGTTTTTT
. TRBJ1-3 TRBV6-5 once CASVGLLSGNTIYF TGTGCCAGCGTTGGACTCCTCTCTGGAAACACCATATATTTT
. TRBJ2-1 TRBV19 . CASSMPRGNEQFF TGTGCCAGTAGTATGCCTAGGGGCAATGAGCAGTTCTTC
. TRBJ1-5 TRBV28 . CASSLAGAGNQPQHF TGTGCCAGCAGTTTAGCTGGGGCGGGCAATCAGCCCCAGCATTTT
. TRBJ2-5 TRBV9 . CASSVDAGFTAETQYF TGTGCCAGCAGCGTAGATGCAGGGTTCACGGCGGAGACCCAGTACTTC
TRBD1 TRBJ2-5 TRBV5-8 . CASSSRTGSYGETQYF TGTGCCAGCAGCTCCAGGACAGGGAGCTATGGAGAGACCCAGTACTTC
. TRBJ1-3 TRBV25-1 . CASSHISDRRDTIYF TGTGCCAGCAGTCACATTTCGGACAGAAGAGACACCATATATTTT
. TRBJ1-4 TRBV4-1 . CASSQDPGNEKLFF TGCGCCAGCAGCCAAGACCCGGGTAATGAAAAACTGTTTTTT
TRBD1 TRBJ2-2 TRBV5-4 . CASSPPQGLDTGELFF TGTGCCAGCAGCCCACCACAGGGGTTGGACACCGGGGAGCTGTTTTTT
. TRBJ2-6 TRBV7-9 . CASSLVSGANVLTF TGTGCCAGCAGCTTAGTATCTGGGGCCAACGTCCTGACTTTC
TRBD2 TRBJ2-3 TRBV3-1/TRBV3-2 . CASSLTPVQRDTHDTQYF TGTGCCAGCAGCCTAACCCCAGTCCAGCGGGATACACATGATACGCAGTATTTT
TRBD2 TRBJ2-1 TRBV7-2 . CASSLALRTSGSNEQFF TGTGCCAGCAGCTTAGCGCTTAGGACTAGCGGGTCCAATGAGCAGTTCTTC
. TRBJ1-1 TRBV11-2 . CASSPPRGGAFF TGTGCCAGCAGCCCACCTAGAGGCGGAGCTTTCTTT
. TRBJ2-5 TRBV9 few CASSVDKGSQETQYF TGTGCCAGCAGCGTAGACAAGGGGTCCCAAGAGACCCAGTACTTC
. TRBJ1-2 TRBV4-1 . CASSQPGLGYTF TGCGCCAGCAGCCAACCAGGGCTTGGCTACACCTTC
. TRBJ1-4 TRBV6-5 . CASSPAGPGGEKLFF TGTGCCAGCAGCCCGGCGGGCCCTGGTGGTGAAAAACTGTTTTTT
. TRBJ2-1 TRBV7-9 . CASRDILLPGNEQFF TGTGCCAGCAGAGATATACTCCTGCCGGGGAATGAGCAGTTCTTC
TRBD2 TRBJ2-1 TRBV9 . CASSAQLAVDSYNEQFF TGTGCCAGCAGCGCCCAACTAGCGGTAGACTCCTACAATGAGCAGTTCTTC
TRBD1 TRBJ2-1 TRBV2 . CASFGTGVRNEQFF TGTGCCAGCTTCGGGACAGGGGTTCGCAATGAGCAGTTCTTC
TRBD1 TRBJ2-6 TRBV27 . CASSSRDRVTGANVLTF TGTGCCAGCAGTTCCCGGGACAGGGTTACCGGGGCCAACGTCCTGACTTTC
TRBD2 TRBJ2-5 TRBV12-5 . CASGGTSGDPTETQYF TGTGCTAGTGGTGGGACTAGCGGGGACCCTACGGAGACCCAGTACTTC
TRBD1 TRBJ1-4 TRBV5-1 . CASSPGTGVEKLFF TGCGCCAGCAGCCCTGGGACAGGGGTTGAAAAACTGTTTTTT
. TRBJ1-4 TRBV3-1/TRBV3-2 . CASSQGRGSTNEKLFF TGTGCCAGCAGCCAAGGTCGAGGTTCAACTAATGAAAAACTGTTTTTT
. TRBJ1-6 TRBV9 once CASSGGVRADSPLHF TGTGCCAGCAGCGGAGGAGTGAGGGCGGACTCACCCCTCCACTTT
. TRBJ2-3 TRBV27 . CASRVRKPGTDTQYF TGTGCCAGCCGGGTGCGCAAGCCCGGCACAGATACGCAGTATTTT
. TRBJ1-3 TRBV30 . CAPRVRDSGNTIYF TGTGCCCCACGAGTCCGCGACTCTGGAAACACCATATATTTT